This T cell receptor beta chain was observed in a study of OX40 agonist ivuxolimab in advanced cancers. Study details: Those enrolled were approximately 83% male, with a mean age of around 58 years and ages from roughly 20 to 85. Study-level points and caveats: Compared with CD4+, CD8+ T cells on average had more expanded clones.

As regards this clone: As yet, its antigen is unknown.

Patients who had autoimmune disease history or got systemic immunosuppression were left out. TCRdb keeps only in-frame clones here, not all; method: immunoSEQ multiplex PCR. The data contain about 60,000 clones, 86% of them singletons. The CDR3 spans 15 residues. Trimming at V came to 5 bases and at J to 5 bases, leaving 11 bases not matched to a gene. Germline CDR1 and CDR2: SGHDT and YYEEEE. Sequencing used CD4+ or CD8+ T cells sorted from blood, obtained in a trial of the OX40 agonist ivuxolimab. The clonotype originates from an adult with an advanced solid tumor such as melanoma, head and neck, liver or kidney cancer. This chain connects TRBV5-6 to TRBJ2-7; TRBD1 matches 9 bases. CDR3 bases: TGTGCCAGCAGTTTCTTGGGACAGGGTATTGACGAGCAGTACTTC. This sequence encodes CASSFLGQGIDEQYF.